The clone carrying this TCR beta chain was counted at least ten times. Its matching antigen is unknown. The library gave individual cDNA molecules unique molecular identifiers. In the original analysis: Counting gave a median of about 89,000 TCRs per sample, with values ranging from 23,224 to 690,600. In TCRdb, the RACE reads were re-called with MiXCR into one record per CDR3 protein. In this record, the V and J calls reflect TCRdb's handling and not the investigators' own analysis. The sample carries roughly 48,000 distinct CDR3 sequences, roughly 4.1% recorded once. The sample belongs to a study of human T cells and chemical hapten exposure. Study context: Variability of per-sample TCR yields stemmed mainly from small differences in pooled library volume. Study outcomes and limitations: No change in TCRs above 1 in 1000 frequency was produced by DPC sensitization.

CDR1 and CDR2 from the germline V gene are SNHLY and FYNNEI. This CDR3 is 16 amino acids long. Deletions cut 0 bases from V and 8 bases from J, with 19 bases between. This sample's time point: healthy volunteer bleed at 2 weeks. Sequencing started from total RNA isolated from unfractionated whole blood. The receptor comes from a human donor in good health. Some clones in this sample may be carry-over from other donors' samples. This chain links TRBV2 with TRBJ1-1, with D hard to call. Sample: whole blood. The CDR3 loop reads CASSEAFTGSEEEAFF. For the CDR3, the DNA is TGTGCCAGCAGTGAAGCCTTCACGGGATCCGAAGAAGAAGCTTTCTTT.